This entry concerns a single T cell receptor beta chain. Its antigen is currently not known. Nothing much larger sits one base from this clone, and base qualities are not available. For commercial TCRB immunosequencing, approximately 480 nanograms of biopsy DNA were submitted for each sample. Adaptive Biotechnology amplified the CDR3 regions from genomic DNA with a two-step multiplex PCR designed to control amplification bias. In the first PCR, primers covered every V and J gene segment, and in the second PCR, barcodes and Illumina adapters were added. CDR3 libraries were sequenced using an Illumina instrument. The published analysis was carried out like this. The analysis drew on both the pipelines supplied by the vendor and custom analysis of the raw data in R/Bioconductor running R version 3.3.0. Clonality, ranging from 0 to 1, was calculated as the inverse of the normalised Shannon entropy of all productive clones. High-frequency clones were defined as the share of the repertoire occupied by the top 100 clones, with only clones passing a 95% confidence test being retained. Overlap between samples was measured with the Morisita-Horn index, while repertoire diversity was measured with the Simpson index. TCRdb stores this immuneACCESS table with in-frame sequences only. Part of the clones is absent; in the studies checked, under half of the shortfall reflects unresolved V genes, and no reason is known for the rest. The DNA gave D and trimming, while V, J and clone size come from that table. This sample holds about 17,000 clones; 50% to 75% were observed only once. Of the sample, less than 7.5% is held by the ten largest clones.

This sample is drawn from a study of T cell repertoires in ileal Crohn's disease (dated by TCRdb to about 2019). Study-wide context: The median duration of disease was approximately 7.9 years, and at the time of surgery about a third of patients were active smokers. All patients had surgery for a complication: stricturing disease in about 60% and penetrating disease in about 40%. Postoperative therapy was given to about half of the patients, with thiopurines administered to more than 10 patients and anti-TNF agents administered to some 17 patients. TCR repertoire analysis was done in 50 to 70 Crohn's disease patients from a prospective multicentre cohort. The study was conducted in parallel with a multicentre cohort that was designed to identify predictors of early endoscopic recurrence following ileocolonic resection. Endoscopic postoperative recurrence was defined by a Rutgeerts score above i0. A total of around 150 mucosal samples from some 60 patients were sequenced, collected from several sites on the surgical specimen as well as at postoperative endoscopy. Overall results and qualifications from the work: Mucosal CD4 and CD8 T cells were sorted and sequenced only in a subgroup of patients, the size of which was not stated. Sorted CD8 T cells carried more high-frequency clones than CD4 T cells, suggesting mucosal expansions were mainly CD8. A significantly higher proportion of clonal expansions was observed in active smokers at surgery than in non-smokers (approximately 26% vs 17%, p=0.02). Endoscopic recurrence was found to be associated with higher high-frequency clone percentages at surgery, and recurrence was observed in all patients with clonality above 26.8% (18/57).

V is trimmed back by 0 bases and J by 2 bases, and the junction contains 2 bases that no gene match accounts for. According to the germline V gene (reference sequence), CDR1 reads LNHNV and CDR2 reads YYDKDF. There are 15 amino acids in the CDR3, from cysteine to phenylalanine inclusive. The only DNA kept is the CDR3, 45 bases in frame from the first base. Eligible patients were adults with ileal or ileocolonic Crohn's disease who had an indication for ileocolonic resection. Whole ileal mucosal biopsies were stored frozen at -80°C before DNA extraction. Genomic DNA was extracted from frozen whole biopsies using a TRizol-based method and was quantified with a NanoDrop 2000 spectrophotometer.

This TCR was recovered from an adult with Crohn's disease. The rearranged segments are TRBV15 and TRBJ2-7, with TRBD2 identical over 9 junction bases. The sample taken for sequencing was ileal tissue. In nucleotides, the sequence is TGTGCCACCAGCAGAGATACTAGCGGGCCCTACGAGCAGTACTTC. This encodes CATSRDTSGPYEQYF. With the portions outside the CDR3 filled from the reference TRBV15 and TRBJ2-7 genes, the complete variable region becomes DAMVIQNPRYQVTQFGKPVTLSCSQTLNHNVMYWYQQKSSQAPKLLFHYYDKDFNNEADTPDNFQSRRPNTSFCFLDIRSPGLGDTAMYLCATSRDTSGPYEQYFGPGTRLTVT.